This entry is about one TCR beta chain. The germline V gene encodes CDR1 LGHDT and CDR2 YNNKEL (reference sequence). Trimming stripped 0 bases from V and 3 bases from J, with 6 bases between. CDR3 length equals 14 residues. These data belong to a study of blood T cell repertoires in COVID-19. For the study at large: Specimens from acute and convalescent COVID-19 originated in the United States, Italy and Spain.

Assay: immunoSEQ multiplex PCR; the TCRdb copy retains only in-frame clones and omits some. The sample consists of roughly 200,000 clones, approximately 86% of them appearing once. The TCR was taken from a woman aged 25 to 39 who had recovered from COVID-19. This chain connects TRBV3-1 (or the pseudogene TRBV3-2) to TRBJ1-5, with D perhaps TRBD1 (5 bases). The sample consisted of PBMCs or T cells enriched from blood (not recorded which). The CDR3 DNA follows: TGTGCCAGCAGCCAAGACAGGGTCAATCAGCCCCAGCATTTT. It is translated as CASSQDRVNQPQHF.